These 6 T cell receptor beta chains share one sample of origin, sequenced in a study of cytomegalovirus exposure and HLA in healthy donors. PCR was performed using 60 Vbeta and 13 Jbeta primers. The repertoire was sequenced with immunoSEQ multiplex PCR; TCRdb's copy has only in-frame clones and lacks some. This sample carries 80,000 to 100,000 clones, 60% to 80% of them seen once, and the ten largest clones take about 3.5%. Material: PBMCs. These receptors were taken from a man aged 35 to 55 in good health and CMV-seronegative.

CDR3: CASSLAGTSAAPDTQYF. DNA for the CDR3: TGCGCCAGCAGCTTGGCAGGGACTAGCGCCGCCCCAGATACGCAGTATTTT. The chain carries TRBV5-1 and TRBJ2-3; the match to TRBD2 covers 10 bases. V lost 0 bases and J lost 4; bases outside the gene matches: 8. The CDR3 runs to 17 residues. Germline V CDR1 and CDR2: SGHRS, YFSETQ.

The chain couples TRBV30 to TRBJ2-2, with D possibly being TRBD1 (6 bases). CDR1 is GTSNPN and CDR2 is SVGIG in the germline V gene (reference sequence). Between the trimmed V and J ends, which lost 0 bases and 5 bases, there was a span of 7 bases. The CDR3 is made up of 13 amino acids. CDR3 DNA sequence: TGTGCCTGGAGTGTAGGGGGTACCGGGGAGCTGTTTTTT. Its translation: CAWSVGGTGELFF.

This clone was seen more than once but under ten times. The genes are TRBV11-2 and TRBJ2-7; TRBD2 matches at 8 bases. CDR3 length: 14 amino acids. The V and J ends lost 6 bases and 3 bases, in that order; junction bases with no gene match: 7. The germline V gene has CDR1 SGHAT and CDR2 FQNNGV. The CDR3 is CASRGYGRDYEQYF. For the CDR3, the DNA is TGTGCCAGCAGGGGATACGGGAGGGACTACGAGCAGTACTTC.

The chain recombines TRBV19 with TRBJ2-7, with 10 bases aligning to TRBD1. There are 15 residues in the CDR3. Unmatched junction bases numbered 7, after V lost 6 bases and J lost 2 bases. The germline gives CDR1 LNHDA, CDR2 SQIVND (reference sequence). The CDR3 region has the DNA TGTGCCAGTAGACTTACGGGACAGGGGACCTACGAGCAGTACTTC. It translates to CASRLTGQGTYEQYF.

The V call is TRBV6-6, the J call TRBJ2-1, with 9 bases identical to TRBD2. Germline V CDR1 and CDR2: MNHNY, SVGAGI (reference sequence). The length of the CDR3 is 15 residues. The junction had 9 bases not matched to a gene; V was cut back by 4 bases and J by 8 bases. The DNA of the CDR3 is TGTGCCAGCAGTTCCTTTAGCGGGAGTAAGGATGAGCAGTTCTTC. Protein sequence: CASSSFSGSKDEQFF.

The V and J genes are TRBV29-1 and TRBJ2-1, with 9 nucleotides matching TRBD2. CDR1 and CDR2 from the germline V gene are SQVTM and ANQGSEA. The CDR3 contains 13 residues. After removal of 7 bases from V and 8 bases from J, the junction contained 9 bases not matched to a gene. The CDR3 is CSADSGRTHEQFF. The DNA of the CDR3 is TGCAGCGCTGATAGCGGGAGAACACATGAGCAGTTCTTC.